These 26 T cell receptor beta chains came from one sample sequenced in a study of shared clonotypes between healthy human individuals. Here immunoSEQ multiplex PCR was the method, and the copy in TCRdb shows in-frame clones only, minus some. The repertoire holds about 1,500,000 clones, with around 95% as singletons. Sequencing was carried out using naive CD4+ T cells sorted from blood. Subset here: CD45RA+ positively selected. All receptors derive from a man aged 25 to 40 in good health.

The chain employs TRBV29-1 and TRBJ2-3; 13 positions match TRBD2. V lost 7 bases, J lost 8 bases, and 3 bases stayed unmatched. The CDR3 extends over 12 amino acids. The germline V gene encodes CDR1 SQVTM and CDR2 ANQGSEA. CDR3 in DNA: TGCAGCGCCGGACTAGCGGGAGTTACGCAGTATTTT. Translated: CSAGLAGVTQYF.

The rearrangement uses TRBV7-6 and TRBJ2-5; a possible D gene is TRBD1 (6 bases). CDR1 SGHVS and CDR2 FNYEAQ come from the germline V gene. The CDR3 is made up of 13 amino acids. V lost 6 bases and J lost 5, with 13 bases in between. Here the CDR3 DNA reads TGTGCCAGCAGTCGACAGGACCGGGAGACCCAGTACTTC. It specifies CASSRQDRETQYF.

Concerning this clone itself: The same CDR3 arises from other DNA sequences in this sample as well. The rearrangement links TRBV30 to TRBJ2-1; 10 nucleotides line up with TRBD2. The germline V gene has CDR1 GTSNPN and CDR2 SVGIG (reference sequence). The J segment lost 3 bases and the V segment lost 3 bases, leaving 2 bases of the junction unmatched. The CDR3 is 14 amino acids. CDR3 nucleotide sequence: TGTGCCTGGAGCCGGACTAGCGGCTACAATGAGCAGTTCTTC. Translating it yields CAWSRTSGYNEQFF.

This rearrangement joins TRBV25-1 to TRBJ2-1, with 10 bases fitting TRBD1. With V trimmed by 2 bases and J by 4 bases, 2 bases remained unmatched. The CDR3 spans 15 residues. CDR1 is MGHDK and CDR2 is SYGVNS in the germline V gene. For the CDR3, the DNA is TGTGCCAGCAGTGAAAGACAGGGGGCGTACAATGAGCAGTTCTTC. This translates into CASSERQGAYNEQFF.

This chain links TRBV10-3 with TRBJ2-7; TRBD1 agrees at 7 bases. J gave up 7 bases and V 6 bases, and 12 bases lay outside the gene matches. The CDR3 loop spans 14 amino acids. The germline V gene has CDR1 ENHRY and CDR2 SYGVKD. In DNA, the CDR3 is TGTGCCATCAGCATCCAAGGGGGCGCGGGTGAGCAGTACTTC. Amino acids: CAISIQGGAGEQYF.

The V call is TRBV2, the J call TRBJ2-3; 16 bases fit TRBD2. The CDR3 is 16 residues long. After removal of 11 bases from V and 0 bases from J, the junction contained 5 bases not matched to a gene. Germline values: CDR1 SNHLY, CDR2 FYNNEI. CDR3 sequence (DNA): TGTGCCGGGACTAGCGGGAGGGCCCGTAGCACAGATACGCAGTATTTT. Amino acid sequence: CAGTSGRARSTDTQYF.

V is TRBV5-1 and J is TRBJ2-3; maybe TRBD2 (6 bases). Trimming stripped 0 bases from V and 1 base from J, with 12 bases between. The CDR3 has 16 residues. Germline CDR1 reads SGHRS; CDR2 reads YFSETQ. DNA of the CDR3: TGCGCCAGCAGCTTGGATCCGGGGGTCCGCACAGATACGCAGTATTTT. As protein: CASSLDPGVRTDTQYF.

The chain uses TRBV2 and TRBJ1-5, with D hard to call. This CDR3 has 12 amino acids. The germline V gene has CDR1 SNHLY and CDR2 FYNNEI. V was cut by 7 bases and J by 2 bases, with 6 bases left in between. CDR3 loop: CASNQGNQPQHF. As DNA, the CDR3 is TGTGCCAGCAATCAGGGCAATCAGCCCCAGCATTTT.

CDR3 region: CASSLLLPGDYNEQFF. CDR3 nucleotides: TGTGCCAGCAGCTTACTCTTGCCAGGGGATTACAATGAGCAGTTCTTC. This chain connects TRBV7-9 to TRBJ2-1; perhaps TRBD1 as D (6 bases). V gave up 2 bases and J gave up 4 bases, with 15 bases separating them. CDR3 length equals 16 residues. Looked up from germline, CDR1 is SEHNR and CDR2 is FQNEAQ (reference sequence).

The J gene is TRBJ1-2, the V gene TRBV15, with TRBD1 identical over 9 bases. The CDR3 is made up of 14 amino acids. J gave up 4 bases and V 4 bases, and 4 bases lay outside the gene matches. Per the germline V gene, CDR1 is LNHNV and CDR2 is YYDKDF (reference sequence). CDR3 sequence reads: CATSIEQGAYGYTF. Written as DNA, the CDR3 is TGTGCCACCAGCATAGAACAGGGGGCCTATGGCTACACCTTC. The entire variable domain, with the rest obtained from reference TRBV15 and TRBJ1-2, is as follows: DAMVIQNPRYQVTQFGKPVTLSCSQTLNHNVMYWYQQKSSQAPKLLFHYYDKDFNNEADTPDNFQSRRPNTSFCFLDIRSPGLGDTAMYLCATSIEQGAYGYTFGSGTRLTVV.

The chain employs TRBV27 and TRBJ2-1; 11 bases line up with TRBD2. Per the germline V gene, CDR1 is MNHEY and CDR2 is SMNVEV (reference sequence). Germline trimming cut 5 bases from V and 9 bases from J; bases unmatched to any gene: 12. This CDR3 is built from 16 residues. The CDR3 nucleotides are TGTGCCAGCAGTGGGATCCTAGCGGGAGGAAGGGGTGAGCAGTTCTTC. Encoded protein: CASSGILAGGRGEQFF.

This rearrangement joins TRBV5-6 to TRBJ2-7; TRBD1 agrees at 7 bases. The germline V gene encodes CDR1 SGHDT and CDR2 YYEEEE. CDR3 length: 13 amino acids. V shed 3 bases, J shed 5 bases, and the junction held 5 bases outside the gene matches. CDR3: CASSSTTGNEQYF. For the CDR3, the DNA is TGTGCCAGCAGCTCGACGACAGGGAACGAGCAGTACTTC.

The chain has TRBV10-1 and TRBJ2-1; TRBD2 matches at 11 bases. Looked up from germline, CDR1 is WNHNN and CDR2 is SYGVQD (reference sequence). The CDR3 consists of 17 residues. V gave up 2 bases and J gave up 6 bases; unmatched junction bases: 9. In nucleotides, the CDR3 is TGCGCCAGCAGTGAGAAAAGGACTAGCGGGTCCCCCAATGAGCAGTTCTTC. It translates to CASSEKRTSGSPNEQFF.

This clone was seen just once. The gene calls are TRBV2 and TRBJ1-5; D unresolved. Germline V gene sequence: CDR1 SNHLY, CDR2 FYNNEI. The CDR3 runs to 17 residues. V lost 3 bases to trimming and J lost 4 bases, with 19 bases between them. CDR3 coding DNA: TGTGCCAGCAGTGATCCCCCGCGCGGCAGAGGGAATCAGCCCCAGCATTTT. Its protein product is CASSDPPRGRGNQPQHF.

This chain connects TRBV5-1 to TRBJ2-5, with a weak D call TRBD2 (5 bases). V shed 1 base and J shed 1 base, with 8 bases lying between them. Germline V lookup: CDR1 SGHRS, CDR2 YFSETQ. The CDR3 is 14 residues long. The CDR3 region is CASSLSSPQETQYF. The CDR3 DNA is TGCGCCAGCAGCTTGTCTAGCCCCCAAGAGACCCAGTACTTC.

The J gene is TRBJ1-5, the V gene TRBV29-1; D gene unclear. Trimming shortened V by 6 bases and J by 0 bases, and 9 bases separated the two germline ends. The germline CDR1 and CDR2 sequences are SQVTM and ANQGSEA. The CDR3 is made up of 13 amino acids. The DNA of the CDR3 is TGCAGCGTCACTTTAGATAGCAATCAGCCCCAGCATTTT. Protein sequence: CSVTLDSNQPQHF.

The J gene is TRBJ2-1, the V gene TRBV5-1; 9 nucleotides match TRBD2. Germline V gene lookup returns CDR1 SGHRS and CDR2 YFSETQ. This CDR3 region has 16 residues. V lost 4 bases and J lost 7; bases outside the gene matches: 12. The CDR3 spells CASSQIAGVGSNEQFF. The CDR3 DNA follows: TGCGCCAGCAGCCAAATAGCGGGAGTCGGTTCGAATGAGCAGTTCTTC. The variable domain in full, completed from reference TRBV5-1 and TRBJ2-1, reads KAGVTQTPRYLIKTRGQQVTLSCSPISGHRSVSWYQQTPGQGLQFLFEYFSETQRNKGNFPGRFSGRQFSNSRSEMNVSTLELGDSALYLCASSQIAGVGSNEQFFGPGTRLTVL.

On this clone itself: This CDR3 is also generated by other DNA sequences in the sample. The chain combines TRBV12-5 with TRBJ2-1, with D unresolved. Germline CDR1 is LGHNT and CDR2 is FRNRAP. The CDR3 loop spans 14 amino acids. The ends were cut back, 6 bases at V and 0 bases at J, with 9 bases in the middle. CDR3 DNA sequence: TGTGCTAGTGGGCTAGATAGCTCCTACAATGAGCAGTTCTTC. Translating gives CASGLDSSYNEQFF.

This clone occurred once. The chain links TRBV28 to TRBJ2-1; 10 bases align to TRBD1. Germline CDR1 MDHEN, CDR2 SYDVKM. The V segment lost 10 bases and the J segment 4 bases; nucleotides outside the gene matches: 13. The CDR3 has 16 amino acids. The CDR3, as DNA: TGTGCCACCAACTCCCGGACAGGGGGTCCATACAATGAGCAGTTCTTC. It codes for CATNSRTGGPYNEQFF.

The chain links TRBV5-4 to TRBJ2-7, with 8 bases identical to TRBD2. This CDR3 has 13 residues. Germline CDR1 reads SGHNT; CDR2 reads YYREEE (reference sequence). V was pared by 3 bases and J by 3 bases, with 2 bases of the junction left unmatched. CDR3 sequence: CASSSLAGYEQYF. The CDR3 DNA follows: TGTGCCAGCAGCTCGCTAGCGGGCTACGAGCAGTACTTC. Drawing the rest from reference TRBV5-4 and TRBJ2-7, the complete variable domain is ETGVTQSPTHLIKTRGQQVTLRCSSQSGHNTVSWYQQALGQGPQFIFQYYREEENGRGNFPPRFSGLQFPNYSSELNVNALELDDSALYLCASSSLAGYEQYFGPGTRLTVT.

The chain couples TRBV7-5 to TRBJ2-2; the D call in the table, TRBD2, was not verified against the DNA. TRBV7-5 has pseudogene status. The CDR3 contains 18 residues. CDR3 DNA: TGTGTCAGAAGCTTAGCCCCGGGACTAGCGGGCAACACCGGGGAGCTGTTTTTT. It translates to CVRSLAPGLAGNTGELFF.

The gene calls are TRBV5-4 and TRBJ1-6; the D gene is possibly TRBD1 (5 bases). Trimming left V 4 bases short and J 7 bases short, with 18 bases between. This CDR3 comprises 16 residues. The germline gives CDR1 SGHNT, CDR2 YYREEE (reference sequence). CDR3 in amino acids: CASSPRRPTENSPLHF. The CDR3 DNA is TGTGCCAGCAGCCCCAGGCGCCCGACAGAGAATTCACCCCTCCACTTT.

The gene calls are TRBV19 and TRBJ1-1; D remains unclear. V dropped 4 bases and J dropped 3 bases, with 3 bases sitting between them. This CDR3 is built from 11 residues. Germline lookup yields CDR1 LNHDA and CDR2 SQIVND (reference sequence). This chain's CDR3 is CASSKHTEAFF. The CDR3 bases are TGTGCCAGTAGTAAGCACACTGAAGCTTTCTTT.

The V and J genes are TRBV27 and TRBJ2-7; TRBD2 matches 15 bases. The CDR3 loop spans 17 amino acids. Losses at the gene ends were 7 bases for V and 0 bases for J; bases not matched to a gene: 7. CDR1 is MNHEY and CDR2 is SMNVEV in the germline V gene (reference sequence). CDR3 nucleotides: TGTGCCAGCAACCCGGGACTAGCGGGAGGAAGCTCCTACGAGCAGTACTTC. It encodes CASNPGLAGGSSYEQYF.

The rearrangement joins TRBV14 to TRBJ2-3; no firm D call. The germline V gene encodes CDR1 SGHDN and CDR2 FVKESK. This CDR3 is built from 16 residues. The germline V and J ends were trimmed by 4 bases and 0 bases, with 14 bases remaining between them. This chain's CDR3 is CASSRRWGRSTDTQYF. In DNA form, the CDR3 reads TGTGCCAGCAGCCGCCGGTGGGGTCGAAGCACAGATACGCAGTATTTT. The entire variable domain, with the rest obtained from reference TRBV14 and TRBJ2-3, is as follows: EAGVTQFPSHSVIEKGQTVTLRCDPISGHDNLYWYRRVMGKEIKFLLHFVKESKQDESGMPNNRFLAERTGGTYSTLKVQPAELEDSGVYFCASSRRWGRSTDTQYFGPGTRLTVL.

V gene TRBV15 combines with J gene TRBJ2-1; possibly TRBD1 for D (5 bases). V lost 6 bases to trimming and J lost 6 bases, with 15 bases between them. CDR3 length equals 14 residues. Germline CDR1 LNHNV, CDR2 YYDKDF (reference sequence). CDR3 sequence: CATRAGWIGNEQFF. The CDR3, as DNA: TGTGCCACCAGGGCAGGGTGGATTGGCAATGAGCAGTTCTTC.